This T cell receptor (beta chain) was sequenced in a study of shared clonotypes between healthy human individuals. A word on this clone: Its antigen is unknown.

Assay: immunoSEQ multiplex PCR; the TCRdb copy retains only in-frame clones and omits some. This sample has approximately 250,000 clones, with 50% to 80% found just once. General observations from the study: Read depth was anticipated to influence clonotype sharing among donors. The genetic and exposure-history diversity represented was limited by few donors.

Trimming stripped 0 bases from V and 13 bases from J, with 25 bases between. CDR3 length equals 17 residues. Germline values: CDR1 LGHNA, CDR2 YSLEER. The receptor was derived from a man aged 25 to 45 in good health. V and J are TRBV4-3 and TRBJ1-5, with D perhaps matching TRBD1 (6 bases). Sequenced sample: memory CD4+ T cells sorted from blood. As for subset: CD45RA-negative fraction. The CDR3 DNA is TGCGCCAGCAGCCAAGATTTAAAGGGGCAGGGGATGGTCGGGCAGCATTTT. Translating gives CASSQDLKGQGMVGQHF.